One sample yielded the 20 T cell receptor beta chains listed below, sequenced in a study of control samples from healthy donors and cancer patients. Only in-frame clones appear in the TCRdb table, and some are missing; sequencing was by immunoSEQ multiplex PCR. Altogether 150,000 to 200,000 clones are present, more than 85% being singletons, with the ten largest covering 0.68%. The sequenced material came from blood. These receptors all stem from a woman in her 30s in good health.

The chain has TRBV28 and TRBJ2-1; TRBD2 might be the D (6 bases). V lost 4 bases to trimming and J lost 4 bases, with 14 bases between them. The CDR3 consists of 15 residues. Germline V gene data show CDR1 as MDHEN and CDR2 as SYDVKM. CDR3 bases: TGTGCCAGCAGTTCCGGGAGCCGGGATTACAATGAGCAGTTCTTC. Amino acid sequence: CASSSGSRDYNEQFF.

J is TRBJ2-1 and V is TRBV30, with 7 bases that match TRBD2. Germline-derived CDR1 and CDR2 are GTSNPN and SVGIG (reference sequence). With V trimmed by 2 bases and J by 1 base, 8 bases remained unmatched. The length of the CDR3 is 16 residues. The CDR3 DNA sequence: TGTGCCTGGAGTCCCCCCGCTAGCGGTTCCTACAATGAGCAGTTCTTC. As protein: CAWSPPASGSYNEQFF.

The rearrangement joins TRBV19 to TRBJ2-3; D is unresolved. The CDR3 is 14 residues long. V gave up 1 base and J gave up 2 bases, with 7 bases separating them. The germline V gene has CDR1 LNHDA and CDR2 SQIVND (reference sequence). The CDR3 DNA reads as TGTGCCAGTAGTATAGCTCAGTTCACAGATACGCAGTATTTT. Translated: CASSIAQFTDTQYF.

The CDR3 loop is CASRGQGVHEQYF. CDR3 in DNA: TGTGCCAGCAGGGGACAGGGTGTCCACGAGCAGTACTTC. V is TRBV27 and J is TRBJ2-7, with TRBD1 matching over 9 bases. The germline V gene encodes CDR1 MNHEY and CDR2 SMNVEV (reference sequence). V dropped 6 bases and J dropped 5; count of bases not matched to a gene: 5. The CDR3 has 13 amino acids.

The chain recombines TRBV5-1 with TRBJ2-7, with D perhaps matching TRBD1 (5 bases). The CDR3 runs to 15 residues. V was shortened by 0 bases and J by 2 bases, with 12 bases between the two germline ends. In germline, CDR1 is SGHRS, CDR2 YFSETQ. This chain's CDR3 is CASSLGPDTTYEQYF. The CDR3 region has the DNA TGCGCCAGCAGCTTGGGACCGGACACCACCTACGAGCAGTACTTC.

This chain uses TRBV7-2 with TRBJ2-5; possible D gene TRBD2, 5 bases. V was trimmed by 1 base and J by 4 bases, leaving 10 bases between them. The CDR3 extends over 14 amino acids. Germline V gives CDR1 SGHTA, CDR2 FQGNSA. The CDR3 loop reads CASSLVRGLETQYF. The CDR3 bases are TGTGCCAGCAGCTTAGTACGAGGGTTAGAGACCCAGTACTTC.

J is TRBJ2-3 and V is TRBV7-8, with a tentative D call TRBD2 (6 bases). Trimming stripped 5 bases from V and 5 bases from J, with 11 bases between. The CDR3 is 13 residues long. Germline values: CDR1 SGHVS, CDR2 FQNEAQ. The CDR3 DNA reads as TGTGCCAGCAGCGTCACAGCGGGAGATACGCAGTATTTT. This codes for CASSVTAGDTQYF.

V is TRBV7-9 and J is TRBJ2-7; 7 bases are shared with TRBD1. Germline V CDR1 and CDR2: SEHNR, FQNEAQ (reference sequence). V lost 1 base, J lost 5 bases, and 8 bases stayed unmatched. This CDR3 spans 15 amino acids. The CDR3 DNA follows: TGTGCCAGCAGCTTAGTGGCAGGGGGTACCCACGAGCAGTACTTC. It is translated as CASSLVAGGTHEQYF.

V gene TRBV2 combines with J gene TRBJ2-7; 7 bases map to TRBD2. V lost 5 bases, J lost 4 bases, and 11 bases stayed unmatched. The CDR3 runs 15 residues. Germline V gives CDR1 SNHLY, CDR2 FYNNEI. This chain's CDR3 is CASSIDRDYSYEQYF. CDR3 DNA: TGTGCCAGCAGTATAGACCGGGACTACTCATACGAGCAGTACTTC. The full variable domain, completed using reference TRBV2 and TRBJ2-7, is EPEVTQTPSHQVTQMGQEVILRCVPISNHLYFYWYRQILGQKVEFLVSFYNNEISEKSEIFDDQFSVERPDGSNFTLKIRSTKLEDSAMYFCASSIDRDYSYEQYFGPGTRLTVT.

This clone was seen a handful of times. The CDR3 loop reads CASKPGTGANVLTF. The CDR3 bases are TGTGCCAGTAAACCTGGTACTGGGGCCAACGTCCTGACTTTC. The chain combines TRBV19 with TRBJ2-6; D is unclear. This CDR3 comprises 14 residues. Germline lookup yields CDR1 LNHDA and CDR2 SQIVND (reference sequence). Trimming cost V 7 bases and J 2 bases, with 9 bases left between them. Full variable domain (outside the CDR3, taken from reference TRBV19 and TRBJ2-6): DGGITQSPKYLFRKEGQNVTLSCEQNLNHDAMYWYRQDPGQGLRLIYYSQIVNDFQKGDIAEGYSVSREKKESFPLTVTSAQKNPTAFYLCASKPGTGANVLTFGAGSRLTVL.

The CDR3 is CASSLVGQGAGETQYF. The CDR3 nucleotides are TGTGCCAGCAGCTTAGTTGGGCAGGGGGCTGGAGAGACCCAGTACTTC. V and J are TRBV7-9 and TRBJ2-5; 8 bases match TRBD1. Germline V lookup: CDR1 SEHNR, CDR2 FQNEAQ (reference sequence). The CDR3 has 16 amino acids. V lost 1 base, J lost 4 bases, and 8 bases stayed unmatched.

The chain employs TRBV28 and TRBJ2-4, with a weak D call TRBD1 (5 bases). Germline CDR1 reads MDHEN; CDR2 reads SYDVKM. This CDR3 is built from 14 residues. Between the trimmed V and J ends, which lost 6 bases and 6 bases, there was a span of 15 bases. CDR3 in amino acids: CASSWGRDPNIQYF. The DNA for the CDR3 is TGTGCCAGCAGCTGGGGCAGGGATCCAAACATTCAGTACTTC.

This chain uses TRBV24-1 with TRBJ2-2; tentatively, D is TRBD2 (5 bases). The CDR3 covers 18 residues. The V gene lost 0 bases and the J gene lost 5 bases, with 18 bases spanning the gap. CDR1 is KGHDR, CDR2 SFDVKD, per germline. The CDR3 DNA reads as TGTGCCACCAGTGATTTGAATCTCGCCGCCCGAGGGACCGGGGAGCTGTTTTTT. Encoded protein: CATSDLNLAARGTGELFF.

Written as DNA, the CDR3 is TGCGCCAGCAGCCAACGCTCGCTGACTAGCGACATCACAGATACGCAGTATTTT. Encoded protein: CASSQRSLTSDITDTQYF. The chain joins TRBV4-1 to TRBJ2-3; TRBD2 aligns across 8 bases. Germline V gives CDR1 MGHRA, CDR2 YSYEKL. The CDR3 contains 18 residues. V shed 2 bases and J 2 bases; nucleotides not matched to a gene: 12.

The J gene is TRBJ1-1, the V gene TRBV11-2; D unresolved. Germline V gives CDR1 SGHAT, CDR2 FQNNGV. The length of the CDR3 is 14 residues. The V end lost 7 bases, the J end lost 1 base, and 13 bases lay between the germline ends. The CDR3 here is CASTRRDSNTEAFF. CDR3 nucleotide sequence: TGTGCCAGCACCCGACGCGATTCGAACACTGAAGCTTTCTTT.

The chain combines TRBV28 with TRBJ2-1; D unclear. Germline CDR1 MDHEN, CDR2 SYDVKM. V gave up 1 base and J gave up 6 bases, with 7 bases separating them. The CDR3 has 13 amino acids. The CDR3 DNA reads TGTGCCAGCAGTTTATCGTCGAGCAATGAGCAGTTCTTC. This sequence encodes CASSLSSSNEQFF.

The chain employs TRBV10-3 and TRBJ2-3, with a weak D call TRBD2 (6 bases). Germline V CDR1 and CDR2: ENHRY, SYGVKD. The CDR3 is made up of 15 amino acids. Trimming took 1 base from V and 1 from J, leaving 9 bases between them. This CDR3 reads CAISELVAGTDTQYF. The CDR3 DNA sequence: TGTGCCATCAGTGAGTTGGTAGCGGGCACAGATACGCAGTATTTT.

This clone has a single count. The chain joins TRBV19 to TRBJ2-3; D is perhaps TRBD1 (6 bases). V was shortened by 7 bases and J by 4 bases, with 9 bases between the two germline ends. The CDR3 extends over 12 amino acids. Per the germline V gene, CDR1 is LNHDA and CDR2 is SQIVND (reference sequence). The CDR3 loop is CASKQGADTQYF. The CDR3 coding sequence is TGTGCCAGTAAACAGGGAGCAGATACGCAGTATTTT.

This chain joins TRBV10-1 and TRBJ1-1; D is possibly TRBD1 (5 bases). CDR3 length: 13 amino acids. V was cut by 6 bases and J by 1 base, with 9 bases left in between. Germline V lookup: CDR1 WNHNN, CDR2 SYGVQD (reference sequence). The DNA of the CDR3 is TGCGCCAGCAGCCAGACAGAGAACACTGAAGCTTTCTTT. Translated: CASSQTENTEAFF.

In its sample, this clone was seen once. The chain couples TRBV5-1 to TRBJ1-3; maybe TRBD1 (5 bases). Looked up from germline, CDR1 is SGHRS and CDR2 is YFSETQ. The CDR3 has 16 amino acids. Trimming removed 2 bases at V and 4 bases at J, with 16 bases between. The CDR3 coding sequence is TGCGCCAGCAGCTTATCCTTTTTTGAGGGGGGAAACACCATATATTTT. It is translated as CASSLSFFEGGNTIYF.